The 28 T cell receptor beta chains below were found in one sample sequenced in a study of blood T cell repertoires in COVID-19. Here immunoSEQ multiplex PCR was the method, and the copy in TCRdb shows in-frame clones only, minus some. The sample gives 45,000 to 60,000 clones, approximately 84% of which show up once; 2.5% is in the top ten. Sequenced: peripheral blood. The origin of the receptors is a middle-aged man with acute or convalescent COVID-19.

The chain recombines TRBV7-9 with TRBJ2-3, with TRBD2 matching 9 bases. From germline, CDR1 is SEHNR and CDR2 FQNEAQ (reference sequence). The CDR3 extends over 15 amino acids. Trimming at V came to 0 bases and at J to 5 bases, leaving 3 bases not matched to a gene. In DNA form, the CDR3 reads TGTGCCAGCAGCTTAGCGTTAGCGGGGGAAGATACGCAGTATTTT. Amino acids: CASSLALAGEDTQYF.

This clone was detected a few times. V usage is TRBV9 and J usage is TRBJ1-6; D perhaps matches TRBD1 (5 bases). V shed 0 bases and J shed 0 bases, with 10 bases lying between them. Germline CDR1 and CDR2: SGDLS and YYNGEE. This CDR3 region has 17 residues. The CDR3 loop is CASSVEDTSSYNSPLHF. CDR3 DNA: TGTGCCAGCAGCGTAGAGGACACGAGCTCCTATAATTCACCCCTCCACTTT.

This chain connects TRBV27 to TRBJ2-7; 14 bases are a match to TRBD2. Germline trimming cut 6 bases from V and 7 bases from J; bases unmatched to any gene: 5. The CDR3 extends over 14 amino acids. The germline CDR1 and CDR2 sequences are MNHEY and SMNVEV (reference sequence). CDR3 nucleotide sequence: TGTGCCAGCAGGGGACTAGCGGGAGTTGGTGAGCAGTACTTC. Protein sequence: CASRGLAGVGEQYF.

The chain carries TRBV19 and TRBJ1-5, with TRBD1 matching over 9 bases. The CDR3 consists of 15 residues. The germline gives CDR1 LNHDA, CDR2 SQIVND (reference sequence). V lost 4 bases and J lost 6; bases outside the gene matches: 7. The CDR3 loop reads CASSTTGGSAQPQHF. In DNA form, the CDR3 reads TGTGCCAGTAGTACGACAGGGGGATCTGCTCAGCCCCAGCATTTT.

The V call is TRBV5-1, the J call TRBJ1-4; unclear D gene. Germline V lookup: CDR1 SGHRS, CDR2 YFSETQ. The V end lost 0 bases, the J end lost 4 bases, and 13 bases lay between the germline ends. The CDR3 extends over 16 amino acids. CDR3 coding DNA: TGCGCCAGCAGCTTGGGTGGGAGATCGGATAATGAAAAACTGTTTTTT. Amino acids: CASSLGGRSDNEKLFF.

The chain recombines TRBV3-1 (or the pseudogene TRBV3-2) with TRBJ2-5, with TRBD2 as a possible D gene (5 bases). V was clipped by 5 bases and J by 5 bases, with 15 bases between them. The CDR3 covers 14 residues. Germline CDR1 is LGHDT and CDR2 is YNNKEL (reference sequence). The CDR3 region has the DNA TGTGCCAGCAGCAACTACGACGGCGGGGAGACCCAGTACTTC. It specifies CASSNYDGGETQYF.

J is TRBJ2-5 and V is TRBV5-4, with no clear D. The CDR3 consists of 14 residues. Germline CDR1 reads SGHNT; CDR2 reads YYREEE (reference sequence). Trimming removed 4 bases from V and 2 bases from J, with 12 bases in between. The DNA for the CDR3 is TGTGCCAGCAGCCTGTCTTGGCGGCAAGAGACCCAGTACTTC. Translated: CASSLSWRQETQYF.

V and J are TRBV4-1 and TRBJ2-7; D might be TRBD2 (5 bases). Germline values: CDR1 MGHRA, CDR2 YSYEKL. The CDR3 is 18 residues long. Trimming took off 0 bases at V and 3 bases at J, with 21 bases between the two ends. The CDR3 region is CASSQDYGLARPLYEQYF. DNA for the CDR3: TGCGCCAGCAGCCAAGATTATGGATTAGCGCGACCCCTCTACGAGCAGTACTTC.

The chain recombines TRBV9 with TRBJ2-3; no definite D call. CDR3 length: 14 amino acids. V shed 0 bases and J shed 2 bases, with 7 bases lying between them. Germline V gene lookup returns CDR1 SGDLS and CDR2 YYNGEE. The CDR3 sequence is CASSVGSNTDTQYF. CDR3 DNA: TGTGCCAGCAGCGTAGGAAGCAACACAGATACGCAGTATTTT.

The chain has TRBV6-4 and TRBJ2-1; 10 bases align to TRBD1. With 2 bases clipped from V and 8 bases from J, the junction kept 9 bases outside the gene matches. This CDR3 has 16 residues. In germline, CDR1 is MRHNA, CDR2 SNTAGT. CDR3 sequence reads: CASSDTADRGGDEQFF. For the CDR3, the DNA is TGTGCCAGCAGTGACACCGCGGACAGGGGGGGCGATGAGCAGTTCTTC.

The rearrangement joins TRBV5-1 to TRBJ2-3; TRBD1 might be the D (5 bases). Germline V lookup: CDR1 SGHRS, CDR2 YFSETQ. Trimming stripped 4 bases from V and 2 bases from J, with 11 bases between. The CDR3 is 14 amino acids. This chain's CDR3 is CASSPGHPTDTQYF. The CDR3 DNA follows: TGCGCCAGCAGCCCTGGACATCCCACAGATACGCAGTATTTT.

This clone was observed a single time. The V gene is TRBV2, the J gene TRBJ2-7; D perhaps matches TRBD1 (6 bases). CDR1 SNHLY and CDR2 FYNNEI come from the germline V gene. The CDR3 consists of 12 residues. V lost 8 bases and J 1 base, leaving 9 bases between the germline ends. The CDR3: CASEDRSYEQYF. In DNA form, the CDR3 reads TGTGCCAGCGAGGACAGATCCTACGAGCAGTACTTC.

This sequence joins TRBV3-1 (or the pseudogene TRBV3-2) and TRBJ2-1; D uncertain. CDR1 and CDR2 (germline): LGHDT, YNNKEL (reference sequence). The CDR3 is 14 residues long. Between the trimmed V and J ends, which lost 1 base and 3 bases, there was a span of 7 bases. The CDR3 region has the DNA TGTGCCAGCAGCCAAGTTGGCAGCTACAATGAGCAGTTCTTC. Amino acids: CASSQVGSYNEQFF.

The chain is built from TRBV5-1 and TRBJ2-7; 7 bases fit TRBD2. The CDR3 has 14 amino acids. The germline V gene has CDR1 SGHRS and CDR2 YFSETQ. The junction had 3 bases not matched to a gene; V was cut back by 0 bases and J by 3 bases. The CDR3 DNA sequence: TGCGCCAGCAGCTTGGCTAGCGGAAACTACGAGCAGTACTTC. It encodes CASSLASGNYEQYF.

The chain is built from TRBV15 and TRBJ2-5, with D possibly matching TRBD1 (5 bases). Germline CDR1 is LNHNV and CDR2 is YYDKDF (reference sequence). The V and J ends lost 4 bases and 5 bases respectively, with 11 bases between them. The CDR3 consists of 13 residues. CDR3 in DNA: TGTGCCACCAGCACCTACAGGTGGGAGACCCAGTACTTC. It is translated as CATSTYRWETQYF.

This chain uses TRBV7-9 with TRBJ1-2; D is possibly TRBD1 (6 bases). Trimming took 1 base from V and 0 from J, leaving 9 bases between them. In germline, CDR1 is SEHNR, CDR2 FQNEAQ (reference sequence). CDR3 length: 15 amino acids. The CDR3, as DNA: TGTGCCAGCAGCTTAGGGACAGCAGCTAACTATGGCTACACCTTC. Amino acids: CASSLGTAANYGYTF.

This clone has only one observation. In nucleotides, the CDR3 is TGTGCCAGCAACCGGGACAGGGTGGACAATCAGCCCCAGCATTTT. Encoded protein: CASNRDRVDNQPQHF. The V and J genes are TRBV11-2 and TRBJ1-5, with 9 bases fitting TRBD1. The V gene's germline CDR1 is SGHAT and CDR2 FQNNGV. The length of the CDR3 is 15 residues. V shed 7 bases and J 3 bases; nucleotides not matched to a gene: 7.

The chain links TRBV3-1 (or the pseudogene TRBV3-2) to TRBJ1-2; maybe TRBD1 (6 bases). The CDR3 runs 16 residues. V was pared by 4 bases and J by 5 bases, with 20 bases between. Germline V CDR1 and CDR2: LGHDT, YNNKEL (reference sequence). The CDR3 here is CASSPKVPSRGYGYTF. The CDR3 nucleotides read TGTGCCAGCAGCCCGAAAGTCCCCTCCAGGGGTTATGGCTACACCTTC.

The rearrangement uses TRBV2 and TRBJ2-2; TRBD1 matches 8 bases. Unmatched junction bases numbered 9, after V lost 5 bases and J lost 10 bases. Germline values: CDR1 SNHLY, CDR2 FYNNEI. This CDR3 region has 14 residues. The CDR3 nucleotides read TGTGCCAGCAGTTACCGACAGGGGTGGTTGGAGCTGTTTTTT. Its translation: CASSYRQGWLELFF.

The V and J genes are TRBV30 and TRBJ1-2, with D unresolved. The CDR3 loop spans 12 amino acids. Germline lookup yields CDR1 GTSNPN and CDR2 SVGIG (reference sequence). The germline V and J ends were trimmed by 8 bases and 2 bases, with 12 bases remaining between them. The CDR3 sequence: CAGETVNYGYTF. CDR3 bases: TGTGCCGGCGAAACAGTAAACTATGGCTACACCTTC.

This clone was observed once. The chain has TRBV7-6 and TRBJ1-1, with a possible D match to TRBD1 (6 bases). Between the trimmed V and J ends, which lost 8 bases and 0 bases, there was a span of 10 bases. There are 13 residues in the CDR3. The germline V gene encodes CDR1 SGHVS and CDR2 FNYEAQ. The CDR3 loop reads CASASGVNTEAFF. In nucleotides, the CDR3 is TGTGCCAGCGCGTCAGGGGTGAACACTGAAGCTTTCTTT.

This chain joins TRBV4-1 and TRBJ1-5; the match to TRBD1 covers 10 bases. Per the germline V gene, CDR1 is MGHRA and CDR2 is YSYEKL. The CDR3 loop spans 16 amino acids. V lost 1 base to trimming and J lost 3 bases; unmatched junction nucleotides: 3. CDR3 DNA: TGCGCCAGCAGCCAAGGGACAGGGGGTAACAATCAGCCCCAGCATTTT. It translates to CASSQGTGGNNQPQHF.

This chain joins TRBV5-1 and TRBJ2-2; 8 bases align to TRBD1. After removal of 4 bases from V and 2 bases from J, the junction contained 13 bases not matched to a gene. The germline V gene has CDR1 SGHRS and CDR2 YFSETQ. The CDR3 runs to 18 residues. The CDR3 is CASSPRPGTGFNTGELFF. CDR3 in DNA: TGCGCCAGCAGCCCTCGACCGGGGACAGGTTTCAACACCGGGGAGCTGTTTTTT. The full variable domain, its missing parts supplied by reference TRBV5-1 and TRBJ2-2, is KAGVTQTPRYLIKTRGQQVTLSCSPISGHRSVSWYQQTPGQGLQFLFEYFSETQRNKGNFPGRFSGRQFSNSRSEMNVSTLELGDSALYLCASSPRPGTGFNTGELFFGEGSRLTVL.

The V gene is TRBV7-8, the J gene TRBJ1-4; 10 bases are shared with TRBD1. Germline loops: CDR1 SGHVS, CDR2 FQNEAQ. CDR3 length: 18 residues. The V gene end was trimmed by 5 bases and the J gene end by 1 base; junction bases not matched to a gene: 10. In DNA, the CDR3 is TGTGCCAGCAGCCCCTCCTTCGGGACAGGGGTAACTAATGAAAAACTGTTTTTT. Translation: CASSPSFGTGVTNEKLFF.

The V call is TRBV15, the J call TRBJ2-5, with TRBD2 matching 9 bases. V shed 3 bases and J 2 bases; nucleotides not matched to a gene: 1. Germline CDR1 is LNHNV and CDR2 is YYDKDF (reference sequence). This CDR3 spans 14 amino acids. CDR3 DNA: TGTGCCACCAGCAGCCTAGCGGGGCAAGAGACCCAGTACTTC. It encodes CATSSLAGQETQYF.

J is TRBJ2-1 and V is TRBV3-1 (or the pseudogene TRBV3-2); 15 nucleotides line up with TRBD2. CDR3 length equals 18 residues. CDR1 is LGHDT, CDR2 YNNKEL, per germline (reference sequence). V gave up 1 base and J gave up 7 bases; unmatched junction bases: 8. CDR3: CASSQAGGTSGRLNEQFF. In DNA, the CDR3 is TGTGCCAGCAGCCAAGCTGGGGGGACTAGCGGGAGGTTAAATGAGCAGTTCTTC.

The rearrangement links TRBV6-2 or TRBV6-3 to TRBJ2-3, with TRBD2 matching over 9 bases. V dropped 6 bases and J dropped 1; count of bases not matched to a gene: 8. CDR1 is MNHEY, CDR2 SVGEGT, per germline. The length of the CDR3 is 16 residues. The CDR3 region has the DNA TGTGCCAGCAGCCCTTCGGTAGCGGGAGGCACAGATACGCAGTATTTT. Translating it yields CASSPSVAGGTDTQYF.

In nucleotides, the CDR3 is TGCGCCAGCAGCCCCCGGAGGTCCTACAATGAGCAGTTCTTC. It translates to CASSPRRSYNEQFF. The chain joins TRBV5-1 to TRBJ2-1; a weak D match, TRBD2 (5 bases). Germline-derived CDR1 and CDR2 are SGHRS and YFSETQ. The CDR3 runs to 14 residues. V shed 4 bases and J shed 1 base, with 9 bases lying between them. The variable domain in full, with the rest retrieved from reference TRBV5-1 and TRBJ2-1, is KAGVTQTPRYLIKTRGQQVTLSCSPISGHRSVSWYQQTPGQGLQFLFEYFSETQRNKGNFPGRFSGRQFSNSRSEMNVSTLELGDSALYLCASSPRRSYNEQFFGPGTRLTVL.